This T cell receptor (beta chain) stems from a study of T cell clonality in common variable immunodeficiency. This clone appeared many times. Antigen specificity is unknown. The DNA ends 3 residues before the CDR3 does, and the rest of the CDR3 is filled in from the germline J gene. J was trimmed by 5 bases and V by 5 bases; bases with no gene match: 10. The CDR3 is 15 amino acids. Germline loops: CDR1 SGHVS, CDR2 FQNEAQ. Study-wide results and caveats: In common variable immunodeficiency, TCR beta chains reportedly carried fewer deletions and N-nucleotide insertions. Compared with controls, CVID subjects had fewer shared TCRbeta clones.

The data were produced by immunoSEQ multiplex PCR, yet TCRdb's version contains in-frame clones alone and is incomplete. This repertoire holds about 26,000 clones, and none appear only once. This rearrangement joins TRBV7-8 to TRBJ2-3; TRBD1 agrees at 7 bases. This sequence was found in a human donor with common variable immunodeficiency. The sample consisted of peripheral blood mononuclear cells. The CDR3 protein is CASSTRQGALDTQYF. The DNA read from the CDR3 is TGTGCCAGCAGCACCAGACAGGGAGCATTAGATACG.